Given below is one T cell receptor (beta chain) in context. Its specificity is not known. People who had autoimmune disease history or systemic immunosuppression were excluded. Sampling of blood occurred at baseline, cycle 4 day 1, and cycle 7 day 1. These data originate in a study of OX40 agonist ivuxolimab in advanced cancers. Study-level background: Eligibility admitted prior anti-PD-1, anti-PD-L1 or anti-CTLA-4 therapy; 40% had some. Study outcomes and limitations: Low clonal expansion, among the lowest seen, marked partial responders at 0.1-3.0 mg/kg.

CDR3 length: 15 amino acids. Germline loops: CDR1 SGHAT, CDR2 FQNNGV. The V end lost 1 base, the J end lost 2 bases, and 9 bases lay between the germline ends. This table comes from immunoSEQ multiplex PCR, and its TCRdb copy is limited to in-frame clones, with some not included. The sample consists of under 95,000 clones, 86% of them appearing once. This chain joins TRBV11-2 and TRBJ2-1; D may be TRBD1 (5 bases). This receptor was identified in an adult with an advanced solid tumor such as melanoma, head and neck, liver or kidney cancer. This specimen was CD4+ or CD8+ T cells sorted from blood, taken in a trial of the OX40 agonist ivuxolimab. CDR3 in amino acids: CASSLVGAPYNEQFF. CDR3 DNA: TGTGCCAGCAGCTTAGTTGGGGCCCCCTACAATGAGCAGTTCTTC.